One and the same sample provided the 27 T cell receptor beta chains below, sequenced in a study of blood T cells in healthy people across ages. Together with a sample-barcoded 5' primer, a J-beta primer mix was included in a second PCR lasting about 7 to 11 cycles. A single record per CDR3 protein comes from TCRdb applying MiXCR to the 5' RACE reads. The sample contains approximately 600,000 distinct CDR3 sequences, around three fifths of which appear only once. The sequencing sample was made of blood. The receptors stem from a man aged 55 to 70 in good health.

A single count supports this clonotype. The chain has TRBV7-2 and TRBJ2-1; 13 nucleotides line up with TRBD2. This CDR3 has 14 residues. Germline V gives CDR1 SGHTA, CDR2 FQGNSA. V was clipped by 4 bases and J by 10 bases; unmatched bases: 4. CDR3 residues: CASSWGLAGKEQFF. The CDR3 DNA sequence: TGTGCCAGCAGCTGGGGACTAGCGGGGAAGGAGCAGTTCTTC.

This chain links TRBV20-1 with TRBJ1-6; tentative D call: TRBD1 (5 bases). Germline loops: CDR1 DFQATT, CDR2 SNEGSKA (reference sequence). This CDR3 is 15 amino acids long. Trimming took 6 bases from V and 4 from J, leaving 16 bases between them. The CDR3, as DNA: TGCAGTGCCATCCTCCAGGGTATTTATAATTCACCCCTCCACTTT. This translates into CSAILQGIYNSPLHF.

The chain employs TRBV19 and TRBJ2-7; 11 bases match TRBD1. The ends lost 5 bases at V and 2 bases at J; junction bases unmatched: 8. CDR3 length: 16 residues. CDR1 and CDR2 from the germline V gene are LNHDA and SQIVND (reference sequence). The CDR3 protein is CASSFLPGQGAYEQYF. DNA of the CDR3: TGTGCCAGTAGTTTCCTGCCGGGACAGGGGGCCTACGAGCAGTACTTC.

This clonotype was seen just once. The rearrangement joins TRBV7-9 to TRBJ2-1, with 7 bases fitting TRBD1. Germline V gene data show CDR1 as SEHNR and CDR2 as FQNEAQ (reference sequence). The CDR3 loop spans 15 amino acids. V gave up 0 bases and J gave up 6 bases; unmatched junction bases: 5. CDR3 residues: CASSLAGTASNEQFF. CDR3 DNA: TGTGCCAGCAGCTTAGCTGGGACAGCCTCCAATGAGCAGTTCTTC.

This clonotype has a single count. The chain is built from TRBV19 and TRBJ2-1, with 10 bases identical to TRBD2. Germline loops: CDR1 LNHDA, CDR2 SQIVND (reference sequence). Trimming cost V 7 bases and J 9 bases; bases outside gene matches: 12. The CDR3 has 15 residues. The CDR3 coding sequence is TGTGCCAGTACCCCACCGGGACTAGCGTTTGGTGAGCAGTTCTTC. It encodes CASTPPGLAFGEQFF.

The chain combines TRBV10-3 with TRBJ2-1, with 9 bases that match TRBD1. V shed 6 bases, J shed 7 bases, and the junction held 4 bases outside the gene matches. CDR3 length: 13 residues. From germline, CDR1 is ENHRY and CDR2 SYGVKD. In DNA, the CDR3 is TGTGCCATCAGGGGGACAGGGTTAAATGAGCAGTTCTTC. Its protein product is CAIRGTGLNEQFF.

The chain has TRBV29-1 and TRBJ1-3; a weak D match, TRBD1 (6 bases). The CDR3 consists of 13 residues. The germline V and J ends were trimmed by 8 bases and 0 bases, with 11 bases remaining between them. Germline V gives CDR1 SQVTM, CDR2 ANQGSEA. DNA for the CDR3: TGCAGCAGGGGGATTTCCTCTGGAAACACCATATATTTT. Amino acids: CSRGISSGNTIYF.

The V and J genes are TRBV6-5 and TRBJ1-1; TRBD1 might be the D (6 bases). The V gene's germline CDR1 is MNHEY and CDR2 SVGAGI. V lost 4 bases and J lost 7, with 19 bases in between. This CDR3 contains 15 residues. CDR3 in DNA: TGTGCCAGCAGTTCCGACAGGTACCCCACCAGTGAAGCTTTCTTT. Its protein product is CASSSDRYPTSEAFF.

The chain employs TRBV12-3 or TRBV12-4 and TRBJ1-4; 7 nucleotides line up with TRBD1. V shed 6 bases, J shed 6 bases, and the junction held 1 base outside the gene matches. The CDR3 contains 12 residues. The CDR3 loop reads CASRQGYEKLFF. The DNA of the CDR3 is TGTGCCAGCAGACAGGGGTATGAAAAACTGTTTTTT.

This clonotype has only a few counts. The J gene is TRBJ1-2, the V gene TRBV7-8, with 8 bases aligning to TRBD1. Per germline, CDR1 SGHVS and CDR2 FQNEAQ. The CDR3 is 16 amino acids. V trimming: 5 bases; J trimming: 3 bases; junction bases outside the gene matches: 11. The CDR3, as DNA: TGTGCCAGCAGCAGGAGTCGGGGACAGGTGGACTATGGCTACACCTTC. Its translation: CASSRSRGQVDYGYTF.

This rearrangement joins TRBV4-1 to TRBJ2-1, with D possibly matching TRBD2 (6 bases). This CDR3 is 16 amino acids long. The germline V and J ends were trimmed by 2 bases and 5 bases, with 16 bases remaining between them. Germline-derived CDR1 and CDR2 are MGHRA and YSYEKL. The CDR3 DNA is TGCGCCAGCAGCCAATCGGTACTAGCTCTAAACAATGAGCAGTTCTTC. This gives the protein CASSQSVLALNNEQFF.

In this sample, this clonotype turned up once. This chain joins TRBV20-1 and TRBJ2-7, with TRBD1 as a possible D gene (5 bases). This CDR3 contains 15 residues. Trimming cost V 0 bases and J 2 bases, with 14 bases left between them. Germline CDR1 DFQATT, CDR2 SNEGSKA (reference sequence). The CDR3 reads CSARDSLLGAYEQYF. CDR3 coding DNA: TGCAGTGCTAGAGATTCTCTCCTAGGGGCCTACGAGCAGTACTTC.

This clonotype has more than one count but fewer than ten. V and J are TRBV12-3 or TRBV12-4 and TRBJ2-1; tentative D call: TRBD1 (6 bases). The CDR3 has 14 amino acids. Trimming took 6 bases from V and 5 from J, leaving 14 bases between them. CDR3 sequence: CASRPSGVNNEQFF. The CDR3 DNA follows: TGTGCCAGCAGACCTTCAGGGGTAAACAATGAGCAGTTCTTC.

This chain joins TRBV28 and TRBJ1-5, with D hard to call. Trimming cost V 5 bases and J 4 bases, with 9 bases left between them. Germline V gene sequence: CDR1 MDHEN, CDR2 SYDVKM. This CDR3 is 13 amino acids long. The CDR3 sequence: CASSVSVNQPQHF. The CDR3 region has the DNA TGTGCCAGCAGTGTATCGGTTAATCAGCCCCAGCATTTT.

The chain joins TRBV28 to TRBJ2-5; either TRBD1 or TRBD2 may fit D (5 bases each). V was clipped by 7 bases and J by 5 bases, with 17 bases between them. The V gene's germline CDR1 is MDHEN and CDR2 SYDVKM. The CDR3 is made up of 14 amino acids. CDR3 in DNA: TGTGCCAGCAAAAAAGGAGTTTGGGGGGAGACCCAGTACTTC. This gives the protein CASKKGVWGETQYF.

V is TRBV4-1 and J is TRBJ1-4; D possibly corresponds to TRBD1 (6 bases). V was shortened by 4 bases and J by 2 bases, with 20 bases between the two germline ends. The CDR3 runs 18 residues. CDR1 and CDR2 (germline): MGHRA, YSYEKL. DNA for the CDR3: TGCGCCAGCAGCCCTCTCCCCAGGGGCAGCGCGACTAATGAAAAACTGTTTTTT. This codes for CASSPLPRGSATNEKLFF.

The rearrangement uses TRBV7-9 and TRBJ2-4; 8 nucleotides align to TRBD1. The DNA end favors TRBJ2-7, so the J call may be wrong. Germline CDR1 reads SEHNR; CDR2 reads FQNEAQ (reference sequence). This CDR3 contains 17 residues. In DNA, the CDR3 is TGTGCCAGCAGCCCCTCATGGCTCCGGGACAGGACCTACGAGCAGTACTTC. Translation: CASSPSWLRDRTYEQYF.

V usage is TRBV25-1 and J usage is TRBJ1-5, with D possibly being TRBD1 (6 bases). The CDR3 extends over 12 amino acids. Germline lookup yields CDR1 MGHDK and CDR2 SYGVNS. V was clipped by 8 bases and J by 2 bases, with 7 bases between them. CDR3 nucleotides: TGTGCCAGCGCAGGGGGCAATCAGCCCCAGCATTTT. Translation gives CASAGGNQPQHF.

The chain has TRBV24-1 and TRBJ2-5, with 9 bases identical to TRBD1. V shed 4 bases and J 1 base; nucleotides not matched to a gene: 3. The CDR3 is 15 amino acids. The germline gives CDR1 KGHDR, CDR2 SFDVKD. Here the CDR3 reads CATSDGQGPQETQYF. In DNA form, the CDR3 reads TGTGCCACCAGTGACGGACAGGGGCCCCAAGAGACCCAGTACTTC.

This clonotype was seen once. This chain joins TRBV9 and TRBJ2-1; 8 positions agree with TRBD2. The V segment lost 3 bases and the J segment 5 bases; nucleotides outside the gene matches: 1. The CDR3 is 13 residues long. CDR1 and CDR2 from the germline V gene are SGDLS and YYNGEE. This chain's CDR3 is CASSGGGHNEQFF. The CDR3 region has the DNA TGTGCCAGCAGCGGCGGGGGGCACAATGAGCAGTTCTTC.

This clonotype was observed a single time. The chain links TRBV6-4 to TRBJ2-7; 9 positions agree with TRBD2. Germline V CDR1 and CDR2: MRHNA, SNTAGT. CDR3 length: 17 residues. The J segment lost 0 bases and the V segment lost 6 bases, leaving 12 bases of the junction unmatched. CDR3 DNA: TGTGCCAGCAGGAGGGACAGAGCGGGGGGCTTCTCCTACGAGCAGTACTTC. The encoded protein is CASRRDRAGGFSYEQYF.

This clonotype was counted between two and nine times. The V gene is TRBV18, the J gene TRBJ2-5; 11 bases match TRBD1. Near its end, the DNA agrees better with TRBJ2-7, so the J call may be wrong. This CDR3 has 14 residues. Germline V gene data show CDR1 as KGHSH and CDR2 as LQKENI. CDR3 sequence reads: CASSRDRGFYEQYF. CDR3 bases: TGTGCCAGCTCACGGGACAGGGGGTTCTACGAGCAGTACTTC.

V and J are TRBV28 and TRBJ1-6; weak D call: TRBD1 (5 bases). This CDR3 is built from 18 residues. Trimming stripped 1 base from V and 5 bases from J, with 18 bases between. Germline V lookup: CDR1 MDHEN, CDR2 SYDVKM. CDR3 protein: CASSLSPQRGFHNSPLHF. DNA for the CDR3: TGTGCCAGCAGTTTATCCCCCCAAAGGGGTTTCCATAATTCACCCCTCCACTTT.

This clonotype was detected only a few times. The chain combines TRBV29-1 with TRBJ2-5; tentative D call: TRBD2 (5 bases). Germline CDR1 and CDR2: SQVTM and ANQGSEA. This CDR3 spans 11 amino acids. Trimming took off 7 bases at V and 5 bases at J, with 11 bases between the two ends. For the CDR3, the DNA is TGCAGCGGTGGCCCGGGGGAGACCCAGTACTTC. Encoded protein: CSGGPGETQYF.

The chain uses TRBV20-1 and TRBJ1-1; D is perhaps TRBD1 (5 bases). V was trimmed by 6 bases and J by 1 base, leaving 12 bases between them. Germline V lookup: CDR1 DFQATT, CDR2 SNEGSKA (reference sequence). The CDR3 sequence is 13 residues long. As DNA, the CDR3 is TGCAGTGCGAAGGGGCAGCCGAACACTGAAGCTTTCTTT. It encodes CSAKGQPNTEAFF.

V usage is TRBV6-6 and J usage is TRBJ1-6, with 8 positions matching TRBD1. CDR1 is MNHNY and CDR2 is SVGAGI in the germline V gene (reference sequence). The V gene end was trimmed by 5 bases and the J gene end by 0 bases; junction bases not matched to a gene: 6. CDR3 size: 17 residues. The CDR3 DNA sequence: TGTGCCAGCAGTAGAGGACAGGGCAGCTCCTATAATTCACCCCTCCACTTT. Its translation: CASSRGQGSSYNSPLHF.

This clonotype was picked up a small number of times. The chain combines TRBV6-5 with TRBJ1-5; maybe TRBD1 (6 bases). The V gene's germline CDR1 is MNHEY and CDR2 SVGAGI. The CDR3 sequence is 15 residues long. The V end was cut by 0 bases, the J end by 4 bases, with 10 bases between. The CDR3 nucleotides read TGTGCCAGCAGTTACTCACCGGGGGCTAATCAGCCCCAGCATTTT. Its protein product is CASSYSPGANQPQHF.